Shown below are 16 T cell receptor beta chains from a single sample sequenced in a study of regulatory T cells in long-lasting Graves disease. CDR3-region Arm-PCR and iRepertoire HTBI primers produced the TCR beta libraries. TCRdb used MiXCR to reprocess the multiplex PCR reads, holding one entry per CDR3 protein. Among 550,000 to 700,000 distinct CDR3 sequences, roughly 15% were seen once, and the ten largest hold around 13%. The time point: newly diagnosed GD, antithyroid drugs for less than 3 months. The TCR library was made from RNA extracted from PBMCs. These data were also reused for a study on T cells in Graves' hyperthyroidism and ophthalmopathy.

This specimen was peripheral blood mononuclear cells (PBMCs), taken at new diagnosis, from a patient treated with antithyroid drugs. These receptors all come from a man aged 18-30 years with Graves disease.

The gene calls are TRBV5-8 and TRBJ2-1, with 7 bases matching TRBD1. V lost 0 bases, J lost 7 bases, and 7 bases stayed unmatched. This CDR3 is 15 amino acids long. Germline-derived CDR1 and CDR2 are SGHTS and YDEGEE. CDR3 DNA: TGTGCCAGCAGCTTGGTCCCAGGGGGAATGAATGAGCAGTTCTTC. It yields the protein CASSLVPGGMNEQFF.

Of note for this clonotype: Compared with germline, one end of the junction differs, possibly owing to a read error. The rearrangement uses TRBV5-1 and TRBJ2-5, with 8 positions matching TRBD2. CDR1 is SGHRS, CDR2 YFSETQ, per germline. The CDR3 runs 13 residues. CDR3 sequence reads: CASSWAGGETQYF. In DNA, the CDR3 is TGTGCCAGCAGCTGGGCGGGGGGAGAGACCCAGTACTTC.

This clonotype was seen repeatedly, ten times or more. The chain uses TRBV7-2 and TRBJ2-3; 13 nucleotides agree with TRBD2. Trimming removed 4 bases from V and 6 bases from J; junction bases left unmatched: 4. Germline V CDR1 and CDR2: SGHTA, FQGNSA. CDR3 length: 15 amino acids. The CDR3 nucleotides read TGTGCCAGCAGCTCAGGACTAGCGGGAGACGATACGCAGTATTTT. As protein: CASSSGLAGDDTQYF.

V and J are TRBV7-3 and TRBJ2-6; 7 bases match TRBD1. Germline V gives CDR1 SGHTA, CDR2 FQGTGA. CDR3 length equals 15 residues. Unmatched junction bases numbered 1, after V lost 5 bases and J lost 0 bases. The CDR3 spells CASSQGDSGANVLTF. The CDR3, as DNA: TGTGCCAGCAGCCAGGGGGACTCTGGGGCCAACGTCCTGACTTTC.

This chain joins TRBV29-1 and TRBJ2-1; unclear D gene. Trimming removed 4 bases from V and 0 bases from J, with 16 bases in between. Germline V gene data show CDR1 as SQVTM and CDR2 as ANQGSEA. This CDR3 has 16 amino acids. CDR3 sequence (DNA): TGCAGCGTTGCAGCCTGGGCCTCTCCCTCCTACAATGAGCAGTTCTTC. Its protein product is CSVAAWASPSYNEQFF.

This clonotype was picked up many times. The chain recombines TRBV20-1 with TRBJ2-1; D is unclear. CDR1 is DFQATT and CDR2 is SNEGSKA in the germline V gene (reference sequence). CDR3 length equals 13 residues. V was clipped by 1 base and J by 12 bases, with 16 bases between them. The CDR3 coding sequence is TGCAGTGCTAGAGTTCGCCTGACCCCGGCGCAGTTCTTC. The encoded protein is CSARVRLTPAQFF.

This clonotype was detected a few times. The rearrangement uses TRBV20-1 and TRBJ1-1; TRBD1 agrees at 7 bases. This CDR3 is built from 14 residues. After removal of 3 bases from V and 1 base from J, the junction contained 5 bases not matched to a gene. The germline V gene has CDR1 DFQATT and CDR2 SNEGSKA (reference sequence). CDR3 sequence (DNA): TGCAGTGCTAGTAAGGGGGCCGGGAACACTGAAGCTTTCTTT. This sequence encodes CSASKGAGNTEAFF.

This rearrangement joins TRBV6-2 or TRBV6-3 to TRBJ1-5; no reliable D call. The V gene's germline CDR1 is MNHEY and CDR2 SVGEGT. Trimming cost V 5 bases and J 0 bases, with 14 bases left between them. This CDR3 comprises 16 residues. DNA of the CDR3: TGTGCCAGCAGTGAAGAACGGGAATATAGCAATCAGCCCCAGCATTTT. This encodes CASSEEREYSNQPQHF.

The gene calls are TRBV10-3 and TRBJ2-7; D may be TRBD1 or TRBD2 (5 bases each). V was clipped by 0 bases and J by 3 bases, with 9 bases between them. CDR3 length: 14 amino acids. In germline, CDR1 is ENHRY, CDR2 SYGVKD. DNA for the CDR3: TGTGCCATCAGTGAGTCGGGGGAGATCTACGAGCAGTACTTC. The encoded protein is CAISESGEIYEQYF.

This clonotype was observed a few times. This chain joins TRBV20-1 and TRBJ2-1, with D possibly being TRBD1 (5 bases). CDR3 length equals 13 residues. Trimming removed 2 bases from V and 8 bases from J, with 13 bases in between. CDR1 is DFQATT, CDR2 SNEGSKA, per germline (reference sequence). The CDR3 region has the DNA TGCAGTGCTAGAAAGCAGGGCGTCCATGAGCAGTTCTTC. Translation: CSARKQGVHEQFF.

A word on this clonotype: With a much larger clone just one base away, this may be a read error. V gene TRBV11-2 combines with J gene TRBJ2-7; no clear D. Germline CDR1 is SGHAT and CDR2 is FQNNGV. The CDR3 spans 16 residues. The CDR3 is CVSSLEMVLFSDRQYF. The DNA for the CDR3 is TGTGTCAGCAGCTTAGAGATGGTTCTATTTTCGGATCGGCAGTACTTC.

This clonotype appeared many times. The junction departs from germline at one end; a sequencing error may be responsible. The rearrangement links TRBV15 to TRBJ2-1; D is undetermined. The germline V gene has CDR1 LNHNV and CDR2 YYDKDF (reference sequence). The CDR3 has 17 amino acids. Here the CDR3 DNA reads TGTGCCACCAGCAGCGTACACCTACCGAGCTCCTACAGTGAGCAGTTCTTC. It is translated as CATSSVHLPSSYSEQFF.

A word on this clonotype: This may be a read error, as it is one base from a much larger clone. The chain uses TRBV28 and TRBJ2-3, with D possibly TRBD2 on 6 matching bases. The CDR3 totals 15 residues. The germline CDR1 and CDR2 sequences are MDHEN and SYDVKM. Written as DNA, the CDR3 is TGTGCCAGCAGTGGGGACTTCTCCTACACAGATACGCATTATTTT. This encodes CASSGDFSYTDTHYF.

This clonotype was recorded many times. The chain combines TRBV6-6 with TRBJ1-1, with D unclear. This CDR3 contains 15 residues. V shed 0 bases and J shed 1 base, with 9 bases lying between them. Germline CDR1 and CDR2: MNHNY and SVGAGI (reference sequence). CDR3 amino acids: CASSYSILTNTEAFF. CDR3 bases: TGTGCCAGCAGTTACTCGATTCTGACGAACACTGAAGCTTTCTTT.

This clonotype was picked up many times. The chain links TRBV12-3 or TRBV12-4 to TRBJ1-6; TRBD1 matches at 12 bases. CDR3 length: 15 residues. The V segment lost 5 bases and the J segment 7 bases; nucleotides outside the gene matches: 3. DNA of the CDR3: TGTGCCAGCAGTCCCGGGACAGGGGGCAATTCACCCCTCCACTTT. Its protein is CASSPGTGGNSPLHF.

This clonotype was found many times. V is TRBV6-1 and J is TRBJ2-3; 10 bases align to TRBD1. The J segment lost 4 bases and the V segment lost 7 bases, leaving 5 bases of the junction unmatched. The CDR3 loop spans 14 amino acids. The germline V gene has CDR1 MNHNS and CDR2 SASEGT. CDR3 sequence (DNA): TGTGCCAGCACCAGGGGGACAGGGGCAGATACGCAGTATTTT. This translates into CASTRGTGADTQYF.